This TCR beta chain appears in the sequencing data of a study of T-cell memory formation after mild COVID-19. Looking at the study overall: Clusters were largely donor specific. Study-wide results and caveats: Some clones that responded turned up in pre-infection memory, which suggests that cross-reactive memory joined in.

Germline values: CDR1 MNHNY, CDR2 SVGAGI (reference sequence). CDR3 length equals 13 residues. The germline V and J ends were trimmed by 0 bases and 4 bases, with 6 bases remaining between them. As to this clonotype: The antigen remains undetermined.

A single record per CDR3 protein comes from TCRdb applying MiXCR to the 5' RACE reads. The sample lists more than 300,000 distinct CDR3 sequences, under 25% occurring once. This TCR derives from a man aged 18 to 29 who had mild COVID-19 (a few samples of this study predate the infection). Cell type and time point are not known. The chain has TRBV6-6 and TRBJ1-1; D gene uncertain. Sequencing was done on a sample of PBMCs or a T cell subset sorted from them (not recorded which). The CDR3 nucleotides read TGTGCCAGCAGTTACTCTGAGAGCACTGAAGCTTTCTTT. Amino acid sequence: CASSYSESTEAFF.